Detailed here is one T cell receptor (beta chain). Its antigen has not been determined. The input lacks base qualities; no much larger clone sits a single base away. Preparation of the library involved the immunoSEQ multiplex PCR assay. For the multiplex PCR, a mixture combining 60 forward primers for TCR Vbeta segments and 13 reverse primers for TCR Jbeta segments was used. A multiplex PCR assay on genomic DNA amplified the CDR3 region of rearranged TCR beta genes. Amplified TCR beta libraries were sequenced as 87-base-pair reads on the Illumina HiSeq System. The authors' pipeline ran thus. A later analysis counted tens of millions of unique TCR beta chains across the 550 to 750 repertoires, and around 9.9 million of these chains were shared by at least two donors. A nearest-neighbor algorithm error-corrected the raw reads and collapsed the reads into unique sequences, merging closely related sequences to remove PCR and sequencing errors. CDR3 sequences were aligned to IMGT reference sequences to assign V, D and J gene segments. For a sequence to be retained, a match of at least six nucleotides to both a V gene segment and a J gene segment was required. A rearrangement counted as productive if the CDR3 had no stop codons and remained in frame with V and J, and every other rearrangement counted as non-productive. CDR3 was defined according to IMGT convention as the region running from the second conserved V-encoded cysteine to the conserved J-encoded phenylalanine. Sequences without an unambiguous match to a single V gene segment were excluded from the earlier analysis of about 640 of the donors. In an earlier analysis of several hundred of the donors, V segments were called functional above 56.7% productive rearrangements and were called segregating when the between-donor standard deviation exceeded 5%. A statistical classification framework was developed to diagnose cytomegalovirus status using the catalog of TCR beta chain sequences. In a later analysis, V and J genes were assigned by comparing TCR nucleotide sequences against IMGT/GENE-DB human TR gene sequences. A later analysis assigned CDR3 sequences and most-parsimonious VDJ recombination scenarios with the TCRdist pipeline. In a later analysis, each TCR beta chain was defined by its CDR3 amino acid sequence together with its V-gene family, and reads without a unique V-gene family were excluded. As a way to deal with suspected cross-contamination and a sequencing artifact, a later analysis dropped 592 nucleotide sequences that were highly shared and had low generation probability. For each public chain, a later analysis derived a clonal expansion index from normalized ranks of inferred template counts within each repertoire. In a later analysis, generation probabilities were computed using a VDJ recombination model fitted to out-of-frame rearrangements, and the results were checked against IGoR. In a later analysis, TCR-TCR, TCR-HLA and TCR-CMV co-occurrence was scored with hypergeometric tests, and a repertoire-size bias correction was applied to TCR pairs. A later analysis estimated false discovery rates by permuting HLA or CMV assignments 20 times. In a later analysis, co-occurring TCRs were grouped using DBSCAN, and TCRdist sequence similarity was added for clustering within HLA-allele-positive subsets. Co-occurrence clustering excluded repertoires with fewer than 30,000 or more than 120,000 public chains, plus five with anomalous nucleotide sharing. As stored in TCRdb, this immuneACCESS dataset retains in-frame rearrangements with V and J assigned. A fraction of the clones does not appear; measured against another copy, unresolved V genes explain less than half of the discrepancy, and the remainder lacks a known reason. That table supplies the V and J calls and clone size; D and trimming were determined from the DNA. The sample table lists about 200,000 clones, 65% to 85% of them with a count of one. The top ten clonotypes cover about 3.1% of the sample.

The data were obtained in a study of cytomegalovirus exposure and HLA in healthy donors listed by TCRdb under 2017. Study-wide context: An earlier analysis of 587 of the donors reported 276 Gb of sequence data and 95 million to 130 million unique TCR beta sequences obtained from about 180 million T cells. Along with the roughly 700-subject first cohort, a separate validation cohort of some 130 different subjects was used. An early release that covered roughly 600 HLA-typed donors contained 250 to 350 gigabases of sequencing data and about 93 million unique TCR sequences. A later genetic analysis took genome-wide SNP genotypes for about 55% of the 666 donors and used that subset as a discovery cohort. Of the approximately 400 genotyped donors, about 80% fell in the genetic ancestry cluster associated with self-reported Caucasian donors. The study aimed to test whether signatures of past pathogen exposure could be identified by cataloging public T cell receptors. Typing coverage varied by locus: roughly 620-640 donors for A, B, C, DRB1 and DQB1; roughly 500 for DQA1; 600 to 610 for DPA1; fewer than 480 for DPB1. Every discovery cohort repertoire had been produced on one sequencing platform. Class I and class II HLA loci were covered by the typing at four-digit resolution. Among 398 genotyped donors of the cohort, an average of 235,054 unique TCR beta nucleotide sequences were sequenced per donor, approximately 20% of them non-productive. To predict cytomegalovirus infection status, the study combined high-throughput TCR immunosequencing, statistical association of individual TCRs with disease status, and machine learning. Donor age, sex, ethnicity and CMV serostatus were collected together with the repertoire data. In an earlier analysis of 587 of the donors, high-throughput TCR beta sequencing was used to judge whether each TCR beta V gene segment behaved as functional or pseudogenic. The later analysis used no new phenotypic data to find candidate immune exposures, relying instead on TCR beta sequences and their occurrence across donors. A later analysis re-examined previously published TCR beta repertoires from over 500 donors and added high-resolution HLA genotyping to investigate patterns of TCR occurrence. Four or five DR-DQ haplotypes were handled as single units for association and clustering because linkage in the cohort was strong. The T cell repertoires of several hundred subjects were profiled by immunosequencing and related to cytomegalovirus serostatus.

The cohort comprised some 700 healthy bone marrow donors. At the time of sampling, all cohort members were nominally healthy, though unrecorded immune exposures were likely present. The donor tested CMV seronegative, placing the donor among the 350 to 400 seronegative members of the cohort. Every donor gave a peripheral blood sample, and the peripheral blood mononuclear cells from that sample were used for TCR beta sequencing. Genomic DNA extraction from the blood cell samples was performed with the Qiagen DNeasy Blood Extraction Kit. Its CDR3 holds 16 amino acids, cysteine through phenylalanine. The retained sequence is limited to the CDR3, 48 bases, with the frame set at the first base. Sequences MDHEN (CDR1) and SYDVKM (CDR2) are obtained from the germline V gene. V lost 2 bases and J lost 0 bases, and the count of bases not matched to a germline gene is 6. Beyond this particular receptor, the publication reports: Compared with the approximately 720-donor mean, donors in an Asian-associated ancestry cluster had fewer N-insertions in productive TCRs, according to a later genetic analysis. Because counts were too low, more than 15 rarely observed V segments, including chromosome 9 orphons, were left out of the earlier analysis of over 550 of the donors. A later analysis found that most CMV-associated TCR beta chains appeared HLA-restricted, with HLA associations seemingly driven largely by CMV exposure. In vitro tests confirmed that a few of the cytomegalovirus-associated TCR beta chains recognize cytomegalovirus antigens. For the cohort, immune exposure information was limited to CMV serostatus. Roughly uniform sequencing depth across donors was assumed in presence/absence analyses, although this assumption may not hold. In a later analysis, HLA-associated TCR beta chains were found to be more clonally expanded and to have lower generation probabilities than equally common non-associated chains. In an earlier analysis of approximately 590 of the donors, most TCR beta V segments appeared in productive rearrangements about 90% or about 30% of the time, broadly matching IMGT annotations. In a later analysis, TCR association rates were found to vary across HLA loci, with the most associated TCRs seen for DRB1 alleles and the fewest for HLA-C alleles. A total of roughly 160 TCR beta chains were listed by the study as associated with cytomegalovirus. The sequencing pipeline was judged likely to have produced a cluster of highly shared sequence variants as a technical artifact. Because HLA typing was unavailable for some donors at each locus, only the typed subset was used in association tests. The classifier was reported to diagnose cytomegalovirus status with high specificity and sensitivity in both the original and validation cohorts. Linkage disequilibrium might explain the correlated functional status among segregating V segments, but an unknown experimental factor could not be ruled out. When HLA alleles, especially DR and DQ, strongly co-occurred, attributing TCR associations to individual alleles was difficult. Across donors, most TCR sequences were observed very rarely, whereas some public TCRs were present in many individuals. Some IMGT-functional V segments, including TRBV6-2 and TRBV6-3, could not be told apart with the 87-base-pair reads, so those segments were excluded. An association between a missense DCLRE1C variant and V-gene and J-gene trimming of TCR beta chains was found in a later genetic analysis and replicated in an independent cohort. In a later analysis, several top co-occurrence clusters were reported to appear linked to parvovirus B19, influenza, CMV and Epstein-Barr virus. A later analysis associated 16,951 TCR beta sequences with specific HLA alleles at a false discovery rate of 0.05. A further reported finding was that TCR beta sequences accurately predicted the HLA-A and HLA-B alleles for most subjects in the first cohort. The authors suggested that the approach could potentially be extended to other disease states and immunological phenotypes. The cohort was sequenced for TCR beta chains only, and without alpha or paired-chain data the features that could be detected were limited.

This sequence was found in a man aged 25 to 40 in good health and CMV-seronegative. Sequenced material: PBMCs. The rearrangement joined TRBV28 to TRBJ1-1; TRBD1 aligns with 7 central bases. For the CDR3, the sequence is CASSLMGQNMNTEAFF. The nucleotide sequence is TGTGCCAGCAGTTTAATGGGACAGAACATGAACACTGAAGCTTTCTTT.